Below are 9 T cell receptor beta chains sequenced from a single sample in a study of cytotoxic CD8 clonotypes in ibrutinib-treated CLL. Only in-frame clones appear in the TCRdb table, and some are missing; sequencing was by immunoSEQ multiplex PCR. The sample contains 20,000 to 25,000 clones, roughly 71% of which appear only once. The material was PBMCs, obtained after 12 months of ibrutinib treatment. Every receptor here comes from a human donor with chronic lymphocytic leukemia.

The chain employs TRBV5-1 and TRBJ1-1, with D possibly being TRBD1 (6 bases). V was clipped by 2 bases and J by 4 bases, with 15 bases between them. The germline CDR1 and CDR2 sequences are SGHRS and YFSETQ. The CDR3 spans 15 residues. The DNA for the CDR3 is TGCGCCAGCAGCTTCGAACCCGGAGGGGGCACTGAAGCTTTCTTT. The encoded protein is CASSFEPGGGTEAFF.

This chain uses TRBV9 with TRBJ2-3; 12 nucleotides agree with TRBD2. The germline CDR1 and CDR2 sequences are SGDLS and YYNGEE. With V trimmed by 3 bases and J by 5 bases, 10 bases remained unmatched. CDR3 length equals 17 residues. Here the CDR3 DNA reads TGTGCCAGCAGCGGCCCCCTAGCGGGGGGGGTCGTAGATACGCAGTATTTT. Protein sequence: CASSGPLAGGVVDTQYF.

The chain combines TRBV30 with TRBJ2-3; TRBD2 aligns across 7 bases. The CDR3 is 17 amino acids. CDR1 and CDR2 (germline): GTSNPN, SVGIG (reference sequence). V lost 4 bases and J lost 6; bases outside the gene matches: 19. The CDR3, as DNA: TGTGCCTGGACGGGGTTTTTCGGGACTACCCATCCGGATACGCAGTATTTT. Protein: CAWTGFFGTTHPDTQYF.

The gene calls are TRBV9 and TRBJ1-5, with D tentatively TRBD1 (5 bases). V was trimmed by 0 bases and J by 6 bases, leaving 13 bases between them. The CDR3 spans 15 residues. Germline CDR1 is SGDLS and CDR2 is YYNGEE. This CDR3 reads CASSVDGDSAQPQHF. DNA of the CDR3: TGTGCCAGCAGCGTAGACGGGGACTCGGCTCAGCCCCAGCATTTT.

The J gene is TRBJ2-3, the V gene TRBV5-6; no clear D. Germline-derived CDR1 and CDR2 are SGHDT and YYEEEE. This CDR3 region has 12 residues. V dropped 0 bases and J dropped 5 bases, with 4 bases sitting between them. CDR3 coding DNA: TGTGCCAGCAGCTTGGAAGAAGATACGCAGTATTTT. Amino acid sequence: CASSLEEDTQYF.

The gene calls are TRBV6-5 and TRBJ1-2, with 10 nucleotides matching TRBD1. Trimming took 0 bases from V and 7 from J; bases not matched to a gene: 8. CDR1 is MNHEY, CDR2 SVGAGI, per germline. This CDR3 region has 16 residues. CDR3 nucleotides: TGTGCCAGCAGTTACTCGAATCCGGGACAGGGGATTGGCTACACCTTC. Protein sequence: CASSYSNPGQGIGYTF.

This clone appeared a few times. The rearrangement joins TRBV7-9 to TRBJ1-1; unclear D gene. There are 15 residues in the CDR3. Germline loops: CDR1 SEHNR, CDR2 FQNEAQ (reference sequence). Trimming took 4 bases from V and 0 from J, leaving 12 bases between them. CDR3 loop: CASSWTSDLNTEAFF. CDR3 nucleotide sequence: TGTGCCAGCAGCTGGACGAGTGATTTGAACACTGAAGCTTTCTTT.

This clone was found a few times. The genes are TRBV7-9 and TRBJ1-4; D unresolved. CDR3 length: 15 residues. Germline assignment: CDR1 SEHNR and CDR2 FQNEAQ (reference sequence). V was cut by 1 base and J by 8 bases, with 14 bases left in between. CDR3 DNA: TGTGCCAGCAGCTTAGGTCGGACCGTGGAGGAAAAACTGTTTTTT. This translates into CASSLGRTVEEKLFF.

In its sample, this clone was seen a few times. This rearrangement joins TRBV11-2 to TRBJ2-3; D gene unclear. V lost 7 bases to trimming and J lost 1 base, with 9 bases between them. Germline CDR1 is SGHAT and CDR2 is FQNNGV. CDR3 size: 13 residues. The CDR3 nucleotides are TGTGCCAGCAACTATCTGGGCACAGATACGCAGTATTTT. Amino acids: CASNYLGTDTQYF.